Sequencing of this T cell receptor (beta chain) was carried out in a study of OX40 agonist ivuxolimab in advanced cancers. Across the study: Patients were given ivuxolimab, an antibody that agonizes OX40 (CD134).

Findings and limits, study-wide: The work left the antigen specificity of expanded peripheral T cells undetermined.

Only in-frame clones appear in the TCRdb table, and some are missing; sequencing was by immunoSEQ multiplex PCR. Of 50,000 to 75,000 clones listed, approximately 86% are singletons. The V and J ends lost 5 bases and 7 bases, in that order; junction bases with no gene match: 4. Germline V gene sequence: CDR1 LNHDA, CDR2 SQIVND (reference sequence). The CDR3 covers 13 residues. Comment on this clone: The antigen is undetermined.

Material: CD4+ or CD8+ T cells sorted from blood, obtained in a trial of the OX40 agonist ivuxolimab. The sequence was collected from an adult with an advanced solid tumor such as melanoma, head and neck, liver or kidney cancer. This chain joins TRBV19 and TRBJ1-5; TRBD1 matches at 8 bases. CDR3 in DNA: TGTGCCAGTAGTGGGACAGGTCGACAGCCCCAGCATTTT. As protein: CASSGTGRQPQHF.